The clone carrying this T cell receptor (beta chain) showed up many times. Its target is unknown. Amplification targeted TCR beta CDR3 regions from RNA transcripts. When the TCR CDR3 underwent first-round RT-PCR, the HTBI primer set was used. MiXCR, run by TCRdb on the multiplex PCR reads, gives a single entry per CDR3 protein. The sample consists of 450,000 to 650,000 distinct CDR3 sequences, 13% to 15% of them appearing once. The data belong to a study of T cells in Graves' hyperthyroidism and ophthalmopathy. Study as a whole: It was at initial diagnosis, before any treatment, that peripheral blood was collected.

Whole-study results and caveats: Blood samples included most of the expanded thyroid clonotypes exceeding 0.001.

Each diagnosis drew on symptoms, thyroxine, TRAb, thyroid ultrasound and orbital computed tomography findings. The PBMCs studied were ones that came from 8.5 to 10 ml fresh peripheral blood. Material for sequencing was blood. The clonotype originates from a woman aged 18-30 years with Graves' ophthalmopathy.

CDR3 region: CASSQTGRNQPQHF. In DNA, the CDR3 is TGTGCCAGCAGCCAGACAGGCCGGAATCAGCCCCAGCATTTT. This sequence joins TRBV9 and TRBJ1-5, with D perhaps TRBD1 (6 bases). V was pared by 4 bases and J by 4 bases, with 12 bases between. CDR3 size: 14 residues. Looked up from germline, CDR1 is SGDLS and CDR2 is YYNGEE.